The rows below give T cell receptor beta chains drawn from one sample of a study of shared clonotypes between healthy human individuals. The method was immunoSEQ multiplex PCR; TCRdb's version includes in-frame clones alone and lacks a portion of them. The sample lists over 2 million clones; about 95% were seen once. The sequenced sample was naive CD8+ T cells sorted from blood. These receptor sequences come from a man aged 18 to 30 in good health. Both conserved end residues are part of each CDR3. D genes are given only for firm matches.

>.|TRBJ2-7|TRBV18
CASSPLDRLEQYF
TGTGCCAGCTCACCACTCGACAGGCTCGAGCAGTACTTC
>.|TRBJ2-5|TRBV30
CAWSSDLLRGLQETQYF
TGTGCCTGGAGTTCGGACCTGCTACGGGGGCTCCAAGAGACCCAGTACTTC
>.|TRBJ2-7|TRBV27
CASSLPVLPPSYEQYF
TGTGCCAGCAGTTTACCCGTACTACCCCCCTCCTACGAGCAGTACTTC
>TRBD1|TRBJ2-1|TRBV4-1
CASSYPGQGVNEQFF
TGCGCCAGCAGCTATCCGGGACAGGGGGTCAATGAGCAGTTCTTC
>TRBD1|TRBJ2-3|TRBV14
CASSPSPGTGLTDTQYF
TGTGCCAGCAGCCCCAGTCCCGGGACAGGGCTCACAGATACGCAGTATTTT
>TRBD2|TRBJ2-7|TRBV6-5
CASSYSTSGDEQYF
TGTGCCAGCAGTTACTCGACCAGCGGGGACGAGCAGTACTTC
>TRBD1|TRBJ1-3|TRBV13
CASSPGQGAFRGNTIYF
TGTGCCAGCAGCCCGGGACAGGGGGCTTTCCGTGGAAACACCATATATTTT
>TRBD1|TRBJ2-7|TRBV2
CASKGQGGSYEQYF
TGTGCCAGCAAGGGACAGGGGGGGTCCTACGAGCAGTACTTC
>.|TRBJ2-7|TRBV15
CATSRRGGQNEQYF
TGTGCCACCAGCAGGAGGGGTGGACAGAACGAGCAGTACTTC
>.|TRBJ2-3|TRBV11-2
CASSLAPGHGLGTDTQYF
TGTGCCAGCAGCTTAGCTCCGGGACACGGGTTGGGCACAGATACGCAGTATTTT
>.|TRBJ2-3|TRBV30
CAWSLWTEVGDTQYF
TGTGCCTGGAGCTTATGGACCGAAGTAGGGGATACGCAGTATTTT
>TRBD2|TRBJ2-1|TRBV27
CASSLLAGGPSYNEQFF
TGTGCCAGCAGTTTGTTAGCGGGAGGGCCATCATACAATGAGCAGTTCTTC
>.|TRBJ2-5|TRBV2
CASSGLDGAYGETQYF
TGTGCCAGCAGTGGTCTTGACGGAGCCTATGGGGAGACCCAGTACTTC
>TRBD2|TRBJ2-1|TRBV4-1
CASSLQWGTSYNEQFF
TGCGCCAGCAGCCTCCAGTGGGGGACTAGCTACAATGAGCAGTTCTTC
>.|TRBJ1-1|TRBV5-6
CASSYGRPF
TGTGCCAGCAGCTACGGACGACCCTTT
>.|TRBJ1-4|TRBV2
CASSEAREGWKEKRVFF
TGTGCCAGCAGTGAAGCGCGGGAAGGCTGGAAGGAAAAGAGGGTGTTTTTT
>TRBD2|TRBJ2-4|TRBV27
CASSPLAGGPFSQNIQYF
TGTGCCAGCAGTCCTCTAGCGGGAGGGCCTTTCTCCCAAAACATTCAGTACTTC